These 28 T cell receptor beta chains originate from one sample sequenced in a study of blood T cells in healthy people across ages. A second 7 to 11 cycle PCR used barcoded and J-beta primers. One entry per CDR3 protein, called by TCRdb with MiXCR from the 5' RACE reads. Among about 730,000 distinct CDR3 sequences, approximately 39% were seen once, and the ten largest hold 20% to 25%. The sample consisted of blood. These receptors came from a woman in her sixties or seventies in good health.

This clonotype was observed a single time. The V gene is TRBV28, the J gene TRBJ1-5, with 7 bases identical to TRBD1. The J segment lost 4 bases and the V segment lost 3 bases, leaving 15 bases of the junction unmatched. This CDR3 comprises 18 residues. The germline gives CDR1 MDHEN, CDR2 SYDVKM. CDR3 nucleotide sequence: TGTGCCAGCAGTTTTGGGGACAGATATCTCCGTCTTAATCAGCCCCAGCATTTT. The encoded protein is CASSFGDRYLRLNQPQHF.

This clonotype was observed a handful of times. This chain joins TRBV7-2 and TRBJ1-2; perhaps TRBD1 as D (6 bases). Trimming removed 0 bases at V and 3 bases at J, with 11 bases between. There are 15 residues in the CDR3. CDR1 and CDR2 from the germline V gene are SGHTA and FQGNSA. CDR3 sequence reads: CASSLAGGLHYGYTF. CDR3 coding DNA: TGTGCCAGCAGCTTAGCGGGGGGGCTTCACTATGGCTACACCTTC.

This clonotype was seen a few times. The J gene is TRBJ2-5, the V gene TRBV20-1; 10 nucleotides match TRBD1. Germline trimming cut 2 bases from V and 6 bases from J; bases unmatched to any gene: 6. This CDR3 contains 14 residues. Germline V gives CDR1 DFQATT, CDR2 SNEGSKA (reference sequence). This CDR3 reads CSARTTGGSKTQYF. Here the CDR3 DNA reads TGCAGTGCTAGAACGACAGGGGGCTCAAAGACCCAGTACTTC.

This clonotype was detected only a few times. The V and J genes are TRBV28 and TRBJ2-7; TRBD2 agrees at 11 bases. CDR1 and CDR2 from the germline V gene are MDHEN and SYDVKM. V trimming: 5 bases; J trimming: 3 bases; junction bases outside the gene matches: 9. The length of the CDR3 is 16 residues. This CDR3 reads CASSRKGLADLYEQYF. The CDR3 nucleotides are TGTGCCAGCAGTCGCAAGGGACTAGCGGACCTCTACGAGCAGTACTTC.

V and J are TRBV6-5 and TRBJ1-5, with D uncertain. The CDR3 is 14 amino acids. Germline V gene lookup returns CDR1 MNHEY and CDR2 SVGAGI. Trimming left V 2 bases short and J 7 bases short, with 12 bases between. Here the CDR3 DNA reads TGTGCCAGCAGTTACGTTGGGTCGGGGCAGCCCCAGCATTTT. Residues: CASSYVGSGQPQHF.

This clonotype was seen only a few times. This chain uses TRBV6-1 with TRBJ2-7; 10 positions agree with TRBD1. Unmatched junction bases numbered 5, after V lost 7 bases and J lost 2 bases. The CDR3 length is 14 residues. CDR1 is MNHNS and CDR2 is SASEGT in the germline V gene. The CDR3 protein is CASTSGQGTYEQYF. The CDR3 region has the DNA TGTGCCAGCACGTCGGGACAGGGGACCTACGAGCAGTACTTC.

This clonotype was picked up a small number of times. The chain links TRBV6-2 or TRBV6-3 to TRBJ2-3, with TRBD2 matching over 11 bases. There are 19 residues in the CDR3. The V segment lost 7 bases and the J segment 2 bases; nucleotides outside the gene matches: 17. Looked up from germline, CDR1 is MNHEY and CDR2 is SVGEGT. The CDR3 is CASTDRGLLAGGLTDTQYF. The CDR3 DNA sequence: TGTGCCAGCACCGACCGGGGTCTGCTAGCGGGGGGACTCACAGATACGCAGTATTTT.

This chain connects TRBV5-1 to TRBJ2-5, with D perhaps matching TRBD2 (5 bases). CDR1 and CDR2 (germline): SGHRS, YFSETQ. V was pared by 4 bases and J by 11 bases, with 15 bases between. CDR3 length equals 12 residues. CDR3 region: CASSPGVIGQYF. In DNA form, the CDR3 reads TGCGCCAGCAGCCCCGGGGTAATTGGGCAGTACTTC.

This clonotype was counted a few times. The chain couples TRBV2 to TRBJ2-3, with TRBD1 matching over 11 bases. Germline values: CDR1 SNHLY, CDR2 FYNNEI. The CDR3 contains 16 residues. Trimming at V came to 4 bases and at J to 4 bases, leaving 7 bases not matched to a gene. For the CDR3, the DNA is TGTGCCAGCAGTGTACTCCTGGGACAGGGGGCAGATACGCAGTATTTT. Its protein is CASSVLLGQGADTQYF.

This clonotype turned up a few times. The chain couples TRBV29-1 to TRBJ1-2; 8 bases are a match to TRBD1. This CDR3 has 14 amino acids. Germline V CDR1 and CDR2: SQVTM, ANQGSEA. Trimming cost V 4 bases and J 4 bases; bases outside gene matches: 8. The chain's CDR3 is CSVGTGLIGYGYTF. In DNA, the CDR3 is TGCAGCGTTGGGACAGGGCTGATAGGCTATGGCTACACCTTC.

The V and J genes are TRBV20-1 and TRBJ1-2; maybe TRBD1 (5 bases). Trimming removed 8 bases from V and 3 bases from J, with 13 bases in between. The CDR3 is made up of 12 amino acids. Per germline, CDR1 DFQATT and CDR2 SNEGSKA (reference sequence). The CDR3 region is CSPSGGDYGYTF. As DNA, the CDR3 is TGCAGTCCGTCGGGGGGGGACTATGGCTACACCTTC.

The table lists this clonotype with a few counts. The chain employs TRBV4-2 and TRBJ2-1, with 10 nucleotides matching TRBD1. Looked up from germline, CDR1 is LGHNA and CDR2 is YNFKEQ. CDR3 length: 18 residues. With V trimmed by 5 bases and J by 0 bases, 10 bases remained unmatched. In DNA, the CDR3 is TGTGCCAGCAGCAAAGGGACAGGGGCCTTAAGCTCCTACAATGAGCAGTTCTTC. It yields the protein CASSKGTGALSSYNEQFF.

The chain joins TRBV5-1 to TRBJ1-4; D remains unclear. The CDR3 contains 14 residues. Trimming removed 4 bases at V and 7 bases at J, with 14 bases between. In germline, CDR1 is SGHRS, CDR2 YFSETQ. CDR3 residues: CASSATEFSEKLFF. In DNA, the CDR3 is TGCGCCAGCAGCGCTACGGAATTTAGTGAAAAACTGTTTTTT.

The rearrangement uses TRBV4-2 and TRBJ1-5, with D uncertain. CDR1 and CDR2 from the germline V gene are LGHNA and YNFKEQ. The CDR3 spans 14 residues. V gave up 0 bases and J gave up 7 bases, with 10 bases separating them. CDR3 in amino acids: CASSQESGEQPQHF. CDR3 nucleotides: TGTGCCAGCAGCCAAGAAAGCGGTGAGCAGCCCCAGCATTTT.

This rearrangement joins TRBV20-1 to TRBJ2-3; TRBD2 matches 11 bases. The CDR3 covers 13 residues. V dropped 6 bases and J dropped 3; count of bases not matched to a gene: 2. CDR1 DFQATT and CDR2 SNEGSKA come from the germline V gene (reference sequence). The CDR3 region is CSAASGGTDTQYF. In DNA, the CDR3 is TGCAGTGCGGCTAGCGGGGGGACAGATACGCAGTATTTT.

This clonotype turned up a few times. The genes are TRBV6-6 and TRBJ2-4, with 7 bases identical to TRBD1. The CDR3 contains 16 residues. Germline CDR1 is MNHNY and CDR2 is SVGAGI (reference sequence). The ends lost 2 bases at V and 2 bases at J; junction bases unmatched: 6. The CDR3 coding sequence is TGTGCCAGCAGTTACAGAGGGGGCGGAACCAAAAACATTCAGTACTTC. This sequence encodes CASSYRGGGTKNIQYF.

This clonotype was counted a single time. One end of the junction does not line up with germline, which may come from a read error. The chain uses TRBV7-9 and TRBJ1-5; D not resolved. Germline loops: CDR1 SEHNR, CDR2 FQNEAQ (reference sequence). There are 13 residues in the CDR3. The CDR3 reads CASSVAGPQPQHF. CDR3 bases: TGTGCCAGCAGCGTAGCCGGGCCCCAGCCCCAGCATTTT.

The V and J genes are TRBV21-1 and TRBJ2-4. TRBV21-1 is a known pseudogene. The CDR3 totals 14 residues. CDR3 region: CASSTAGCTAFQYF. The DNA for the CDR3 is TGTGCCAGCAGCACGGCAGGTTGTACGGCTTTTCAGTACTTC.

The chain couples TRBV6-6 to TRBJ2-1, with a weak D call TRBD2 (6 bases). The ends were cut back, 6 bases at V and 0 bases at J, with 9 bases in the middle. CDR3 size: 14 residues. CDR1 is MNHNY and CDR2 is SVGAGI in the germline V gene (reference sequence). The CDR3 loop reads CASSREPSYNEQFF. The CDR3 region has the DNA TGTGCCAGCAGCCGGGAGCCCTCCTACAATGAGCAGTTCTTC.

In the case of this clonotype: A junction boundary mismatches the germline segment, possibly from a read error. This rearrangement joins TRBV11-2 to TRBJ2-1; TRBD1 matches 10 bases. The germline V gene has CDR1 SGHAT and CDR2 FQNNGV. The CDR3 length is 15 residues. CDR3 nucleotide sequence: TGTGCCAGCAGCGTAGACAGGGGGCTCTACAATGAGCAGTTCTTC. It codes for CASSVDRGLYNEQFF.

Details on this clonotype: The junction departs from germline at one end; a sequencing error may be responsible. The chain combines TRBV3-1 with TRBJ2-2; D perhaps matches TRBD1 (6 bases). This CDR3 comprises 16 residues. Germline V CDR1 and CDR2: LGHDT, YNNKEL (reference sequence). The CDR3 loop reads CASSQVSQGNIGELFF. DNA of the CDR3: TGTGCCAGCAGCCAAGTAAGCCAGGGGAACATCGGGGAGCTGTTTTTT.

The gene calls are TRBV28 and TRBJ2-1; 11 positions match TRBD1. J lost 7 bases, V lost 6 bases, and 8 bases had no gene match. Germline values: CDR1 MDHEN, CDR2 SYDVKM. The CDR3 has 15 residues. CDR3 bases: TGTGCCAGCAGAAGGGGACAGGGGGGAAAGAATGAGCAGTTCTTC. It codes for CASRRGQGGKNEQFF.

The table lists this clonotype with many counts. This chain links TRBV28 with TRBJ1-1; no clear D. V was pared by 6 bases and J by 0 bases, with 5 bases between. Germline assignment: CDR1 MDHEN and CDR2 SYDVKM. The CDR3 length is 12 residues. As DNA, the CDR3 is TGTGCCAGCAGCTTAGTGAACACTGAAGCTTTCTTT. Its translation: CASSLVNTEAFF. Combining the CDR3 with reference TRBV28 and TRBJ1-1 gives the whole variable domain DVKVTQSSRYLVKRTGEKVFLECVQDMDHENMFWYRQDPGLGLRLIYFSYDVKMKEKGDIPEGYSVSREKKERFSLILESASTNQTSMYLCASSLVNTEAFFGQGTRLTVV.

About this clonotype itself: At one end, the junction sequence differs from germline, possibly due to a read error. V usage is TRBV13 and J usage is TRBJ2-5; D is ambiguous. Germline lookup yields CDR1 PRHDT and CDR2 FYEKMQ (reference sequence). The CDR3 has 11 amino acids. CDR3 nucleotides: TGTGCCAGCAGCTTCAGAGAGACCCTGTACTTC. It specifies CASSFRETLYF. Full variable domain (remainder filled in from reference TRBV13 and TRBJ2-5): AAGVIQSPRHLIKEKRETATLKCYPIPRHDTVYWYQQGPGQDPQFLISFYEKMQSDKGSIPDRFSAQQFSDYHSELNMSSLELGDSALYFCASSFRETLYFGPGTRLLVL.

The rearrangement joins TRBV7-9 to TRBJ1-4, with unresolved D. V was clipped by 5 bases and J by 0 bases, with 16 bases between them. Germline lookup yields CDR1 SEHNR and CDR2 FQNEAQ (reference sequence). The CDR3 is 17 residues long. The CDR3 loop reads CASSPLGVSTTNEKLFF. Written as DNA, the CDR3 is TGTGCCAGCAGCCCTCTTGGAGTGTCTACAACTAATGAAAAACTGTTTTTT.

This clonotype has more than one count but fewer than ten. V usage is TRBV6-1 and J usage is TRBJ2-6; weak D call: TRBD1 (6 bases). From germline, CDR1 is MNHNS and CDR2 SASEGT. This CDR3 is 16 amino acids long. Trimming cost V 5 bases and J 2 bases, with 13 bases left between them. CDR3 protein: CASSLPQGTGANVLTF. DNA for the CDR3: TGTGCCAGCAGTCTACCACAGGGAACTGGGGCCAACGTCCTGACTTTC.

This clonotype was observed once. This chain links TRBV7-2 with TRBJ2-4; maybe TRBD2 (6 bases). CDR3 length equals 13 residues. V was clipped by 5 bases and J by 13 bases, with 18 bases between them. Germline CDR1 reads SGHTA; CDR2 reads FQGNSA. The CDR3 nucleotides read TGTGCCAGCAGCCCCCAGATCCTACGGGAGCAGTACTTC. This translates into CASSPQILREQYF.

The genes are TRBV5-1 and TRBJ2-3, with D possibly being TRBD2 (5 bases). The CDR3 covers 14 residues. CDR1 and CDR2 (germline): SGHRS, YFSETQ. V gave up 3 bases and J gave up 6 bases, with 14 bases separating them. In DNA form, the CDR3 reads TGCGCCAGCAGCTCCCGGACTCAGGCGGATACGCAGTATTTT. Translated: CASSSRTQADTQYF.